A selection of T cell receptor beta chains follows, all from one sample in a study of vaccination and CD4 T cells after COVID-19. No cognate antigen is known for these TCRs. TCRdb processed the PCR reads anew with MiXCR; each CDR3 protein has one entry. The sample yields some 23,000 distinct CDR3 sequences, roughly 67% seen once. The sequences come from CD4+ T cells from blood, cultured in vitro, collected after SARS-CoV-2 vaccination. All receptors derive from a human donor who received a COVID-19 vaccine. Both conserved end residues are part of each CDR3. Fields, in order: CDR3 protein, CDR3 DNA, V gene, D gene, J gene, clone size. A D gene is named only where the DNA matches it firmly. Size is stated for part of the rows, as once, few or many counts, or as a class when the clone is expanded.

CDR3aa: CAWSVNRESEKLFF
CDR3nt: TGTGCCTGGAGTGTTAACAGAGAAAGTGAAAAACTGTTTTTT
v_gene: TRBV30
d_gene: .
j_gene: TRBJ1-4
abundance: .

CDR3aa: CASSFRKRGGAVAYNEQFF
CDR3nt: TGTGCCAGCAGCTTTAGGAAGCGGGGGGGAGCGGTTGCCTACAATGAGCAGTTCTTC
v_gene: TRBV7-2
d_gene: TRBD2
j_gene: TRBJ2-1
abundance: .

CDR3aa: CASSFRGGWFGTDTQYF
CDR3nt: TGTGCCAGCAGTTTCCGTGGGGGGTGGTTTGGGACAGATACGCAGTATTTT
v_gene: TRBV27
d_gene: .
j_gene: TRBJ2-3
abundance: .

CDR3aa: CSAEVPGRSNQPQHF
CDR3nt: TGCAGTGCCGAAGTGCCAGGGAGAAGCAATCAGCCCCAGCATTTT
v_gene: TRBV20-1
d_gene: .
j_gene: TRBJ1-5
abundance: .

CDR3aa: CASSQITRAQPQHF
CDR3nt: TGTGCCAGCAGTCAGATAACCAGGGCTCAGCCCCAGCATTTT
v_gene: TRBV27
d_gene: .
j_gene: TRBJ1-5
abundance: .

CDR3aa: CAWSVQSGGRGGYTF
CDR3nt: TGTGCCTGGAGTGTGCAATCAGGGGGAAGGGGTGGCTACACCTTC
v_gene: TRBV30
d_gene: TRBD1
j_gene: TRBJ1-2
abundance: .

CDR3aa: CSARGTGLYQPQHF
CDR3nt: TGCAGTGCTAGGGGGACAGGTCTTTATCAGCCCCAGCATTTT
v_gene: TRBV20-1
d_gene: TRBD1
j_gene: TRBJ1-5
abundance: .

CDR3aa: CASSPVRGLNTEAFF
CDR3nt: TGCGCCAGCAGCCCTGTCAGGGGGCTGAACACTGAAGCTTTCTTT
v_gene: TRBV5-1
d_gene: TRBD1
j_gene: TRBJ1-1
abundance: .

CDR3aa: CASSGWRGTEAFF
CDR3nt: TGTGCCAGCAGTGGGTGGCGTGGCACTGAAGCTTTCTTT
v_gene: TRBV6-1
d_gene: .
j_gene: TRBJ1-1
abundance: few

CDR3aa: CASSQDPNRGYGYTF
CDR3nt: TGCGCCAGCAGCCAAGATCCAAACAGGGGCTATGGCTACACCTTC
v_gene: TRBV4-1
d_gene: TRBD1
j_gene: TRBJ1-2
abundance: .

CDR3aa: CSTNRDFGGSLDNSPLHF
CDR3nt: TGCAGTACCAATCGCGACTTTGGGGGTTCGCTCGATAATTCACCCCTCCACTTT
v_gene: TRBV20-1
d_gene: .
j_gene: TRBJ1-6
abundance: .

CDR3aa: CATKRVREGGYTF
CDR3nt: TGTGCCACTAAAAGAGTAAGGGAGGGCGGCTACACCTTC
v_gene: TRBV27
d_gene: .
j_gene: TRBJ1-2
abundance: few

CDR3aa: CAWSPRDRGLQPQHF
CDR3nt: TGTGCCTGGAGTCCCCGGGACAGGGGGCTTCAGCCCCAGCATTTT
v_gene: TRBV30
d_gene: TRBD1
j_gene: TRBJ1-5
abundance: .

CDR3aa: CASGEAGRSGNTIYF
CDR3nt: TGTGCCAGTGGGGAGGCAGGCCGCTCTGGAAACACCATATATTTT
v_gene: TRBV7-8
d_gene: .
j_gene: TRBJ1-3
abundance: few

CDR3aa: CASSFLVTGSKETQYF
CDR3nt: TGTGCCAGCAGTTTCTTGGTAACCGGGAGTAAAGAGACCCAGTACTTC
v_gene: TRBV27
d_gene: .
j_gene: TRBJ2-5
abundance: .

CDR3aa: CASSLGLRGGTEAFF
CDR3nt: TGTGCCAGCAGCTTGGGCCTTAGGGGGGGCACTGAAGCTTTCTTT
v_gene: TRBV5-5
d_gene: .
j_gene: TRBJ1-1
abundance: .

CDR3aa: CASSEWVGTEAFF
CDR3nt: TGCGCCAGCAGTGAGTGGGTCGGCACTGAAGCTTTCTTT
v_gene: TRBV10-2
d_gene: .
j_gene: TRBJ1-1
abundance: .

CDR3aa: CATSRTPGQPTGELFF
CDR3nt: TGTGCCACCAGCAGAACCCCGGGACAACCCACCGGGGAGCTGTTTTTT
v_gene: TRBV15
d_gene: .
j_gene: TRBJ2-2
abundance: once

CDR3aa: CASSGIQGAHYGYTF
CDR3nt: TGTGCCAGCAGTGGTATACAGGGGGCCCACTATGGCTACACCTTC
v_gene: TRBV2
d_gene: TRBD1
j_gene: TRBJ1-2
abundance: .

CDR3aa: CASSQEESGNTIYF
CDR3nt: TGTGCCAGCAGCCAAGAAGAATCTGGAAACACCATATATTTT
v_gene: TRBV4-2
d_gene: .
j_gene: TRBJ1-3
abundance: .

CDR3aa: CASSLARTPQETQYF
CDR3nt: TGTGCCAGCAGCTTAGCCAGGACTCCTCAAGAGACCCAGTACTTC
v_gene: TRBV7-6
d_gene: .
j_gene: TRBJ2-5
abundance: once

CDR3aa: CASSYSAGGPLPGELFF
CDR3nt: TGTGCCAGCAGTTATTCAGCAGGGGGCCCTCTCCCTGGAGAACTGTTTTTT
v_gene: TRBV6-5
d_gene: TRBD1
j_gene: TRBJ1-4
abundance: .

CDR3aa: CASTERGGHHEQYF
CDR3nt: TGTGCCAGCACCGAGCGGGGGGGCCATCACGAGCAGTACTTC
v_gene: TRBV6-2/TRBV6-3
d_gene: TRBD2
j_gene: TRBJ2-7
abundance: .

CDR3aa: CASSLTVNYGYTF
CDR3nt: TGTGCCAGCAGCTTGACGGTAAACTATGGCTACACCTTC
v_gene: TRBV7-8
d_gene: .
j_gene: TRBJ1-2
abundance: .

CDR3aa: CASSSGQGVSYGYTF
CDR3nt: TGTGCCAGCAGTTCTGGACAGGGGGTCAGCTATGGCTACACCTTC
v_gene: TRBV12-3/TRBV12-4
d_gene: TRBD1
j_gene: TRBJ1-2
abundance: few

CDR3aa: CASPGRSHEQYF
CDR3nt: TGTGCCTCCCCAGGTAGGTCCCACGAGCAGTACTTC
v_gene: TRBV24-1
d_gene: .
j_gene: TRBJ2-7
abundance: once

CDR3aa: CSARNMRDGKAFF
CDR3nt: TGCAGTGCCCGTAATATGCGAGACGGTAAAGCTTTCTTT
v_gene: TRBV20-1
d_gene: .
j_gene: TRBJ1-1
abundance: .

CDR3aa: CSASRPGTHGYTF
CDR3nt: TGCAGTGCTAGTCGTCCCGGGACACATGGCTACACCTTC
v_gene: TRBV20-1
d_gene: .
j_gene: TRBJ1-2
abundance: .

CDR3aa: CASSLASPGGSPLHF
CDR3nt: TGTGCCAGCAGCTTAGCGTCTCCGGGGGGTTCACCCCTCCACTTT
v_gene: TRBV7-9
d_gene: .
j_gene: TRBJ1-6
abundance: few

CDR3aa: CASSYLQGRSGGEQYF
CDR3nt: TGTGCCAGTAGTTACCTACAGGGAAGATCCGGCGGCGAGCAGTACTTC
v_gene: TRBV19
d_gene: .
j_gene: TRBJ2-7
abundance: .

CDR3aa: CAWRDSWNSGNTIYF
CDR3nt: TGTGCCTGGAGGGACTCTTGGAACTCTGGAAACACCATATATTTT
v_gene: TRBV30
d_gene: .
j_gene: TRBJ1-3
abundance: .

CDR3aa: CASSLFEGRSEAFF
CDR3nt: TGTGCCAGCAGTTTATTCGAGGGGAGGTCTGAAGCTTTCTTT
v_gene: TRBV12-3/TRBV12-4
d_gene: .
j_gene: TRBJ1-1
abundance: .

CDR3aa: CASSLNTGGAFPDTQYF
CDR3nt: TGTGCCAGCAGCTTAAATACCGGGGGGGCCTTTCCAGATACGCAGTATTTT
v_gene: TRBV7-2
d_gene: TRBD2
j_gene: TRBJ2-3
abundance: .

CDR3aa: CASSPTAGGAGNQPQHF
CDR3nt: TGTGCCAGTAGTCCCACTGCGGGGGGTGCTGGCAATCAGCCCCAGCATTTT
v_gene: TRBV19
d_gene: .
j_gene: TRBJ1-5
abundance: .

CDR3aa: CASSESQLGTETQYF
CDR3nt: TGTGCCAGCAGTGAATCGCAACTGGGAACGGAGACCCAGTACTTC
v_gene: TRBV2
d_gene: .
j_gene: TRBJ2-5
abundance: .

CDR3aa: CAWSGGNTQYF
CDR3nt: TGTGCCTGGAGTGGTGGGAATACGCAGTATTTT
v_gene: TRBV30
d_gene: .
j_gene: TRBJ2-3
abundance: .

CDR3aa: CSAWDFGRRNRNRPTQYF
CDR3nt: TGCAGTGCCTGGGATTTTGGCCGCCGTAACCGAAACCGTCCAACGCAGTATTTT
v_gene: TRBV20-1
d_gene: .
j_gene: TRBJ2-3
abundance: once

CDR3aa: CASTLRGGSQETQYF
CDR3nt: TGTGCCAGTACCCTGAGGGGGGGCTCCCAAGAGACCCAGTACTTC
v_gene: TRBV19
d_gene: .
j_gene: TRBJ2-5
abundance: .